This T cell receptor (beta chain) derives from a study of cytomegalovirus exposure and HLA in healthy donors. Notes on the study in general: Highest at DRB1 and lowest at HLA-C, TCR association rates differed among HLA loci in a later analysis.

The PCR ran on 60 Vbeta and 13 Jbeta primers. How the authors handled the data: Roughly 11 million shared chains were among around 80 million unique TCR beta chains counted in a later analysis. Data came from immunoSEQ multiplex PCR; TCRdb stores just in-frame clones and leaves some out. V and J calls and clone size are copied from that table; D and trimming were computed from the DNA. The table lists some 150,000 clones, approximately 80% of them singletons. In regard to this clone: Its antigen is unknown.

This CDR3 region has 14 residues. CDR1 and CDR2 (germline): MNHEY, SVGAGI. The donors gave bone marrow, and they were healthy. Sequenced sample: PBMCs. The gene calls are TRBV6-5 and TRBJ2-2, with 7 bases lining up with TRBD1. Matching the DNA end better, TRBJ1-3 makes the J call doubtful. The clonotype was recovered from a man between 18 and 29 years old in good health and CMV-seronegative. The CDR3 region is CASRPDRAGNTIYF. CDR3 DNA sequence: TGTGCCAGCAGGCCCGACAGGGCTGGAAACACCATATATTTT.